The clone carrying this T cell receptor (beta chain) was recorded at least ten times. TCRdb passed the RT-PCR reads through MiXCR, listing each CDR3 protein once. The sample has roughly 630,000 distinct CDR3 sequences; around 13% are singletons. The data originate from a study of response to subunit inactivated influenza vaccine. This CDR3 has 13 amino acids. Germline V CDR1 and CDR2: ENHRY, SYGVKD. The ends were cut back, 4 bases at V and 6 bases at J, with 10 bases in the middle. The source is a man aged 50-59 years who received an inactivated influenza vaccine. The sample here was PBMCs from blood, taken less than 15 days before vaccination. This rearrangement joins TRBV10-3 to TRBJ2-1; no firm D call. The CDR3 bases are TGTGCCATCAGTGTTTCGGGTTTCAATGAGCAGTTCTTC. Translated, it gives CAISVSGFNEQFF.